The clone carrying this TCR beta chain appeared many times. This record comes from a study of molecular identifiers for immune sequencing clone quantification. A single record per CDR3 protein comes from TCRdb applying MiXCR to the PCR reads. The table includes under 800,000 distinct CDR3 sequences, about 25% detected once. In germline, CDR1 is MNHEY, CDR2 SVGAGI. CDR3 length equals 18 residues. Trimming stripped 0 bases from V and 1 base from J, with 19 bases between. This TCR was sampled from a human donor in good health. Some libraries in this study had Jurkat cell RNA spiked in. Source material: naive CD8+ T cells from blood, with Jurkat cell RNA spiked in. The subset here: FACS-sorted CD8+CD4-CCR7+CD45RA+ naive T cells. The V gene is TRBV6-5, the J gene TRBJ2-7, with D possibly matching TRBD2 (5 bases). CDR3 amino acids: CASSYSRAFAGYSYEQYF. The CDR3 DNA follows: TGTGCCAGCAGTTACTCGAGAGCTTTCGCGGGTTATTCCTACGAGCAGTACTTC.